The source of this T cell receptor (beta chain) is a study of shared clonotypes between healthy human individuals. Study details: A couple of women and a few men aged 18 to 49 made up the donors. Study-level results: The diversity represented, both genetic and in exposure history, was limited by few donors.

Points on this clone: Antigen specificity is unknown.

This CDR3 region has 15 residues. Germline V lookup: CDR1 SEHNR, CDR2 FQNEAQ (reference sequence). The J segment lost 7 bases and the V segment lost 5 bases, leaving 5 bases of the junction unmatched. The study drew all its donors from Caucasian adults living in Nashville, Tennessee. Sequencing of unsorted PBMC DNA was carried out using ten immunoSEQ deep assay plates. The protocol was immunoSEQ multiplex PCR, while the TCRdb copy is restricted to in-frame clones and leaves out a portion. The table has fewer than 500,000 clones, 75% to 80% seen once. The sample consisted of PBMCs. The TCR was taken from a woman in her thirties or forties in good health. Some clones in this sample may be carry-over from other donors' samples. This chain links TRBV7-9 with TRBJ2-1, with 13 positions matching TRBD2. CDR3 bases: TGTGCCAGCAGCGGATGGACTAGCGGGAGTAATGAGCAGTTCTTC. Translated, it gives CASSGWTSGSNEQFF.